This record looks at one T cell receptor beta chain sequence and its context. The germline gives CDR1 DFQATT, CDR2 SNEGSKA (reference sequence). This CDR3 has 13 residues. Trimming took 4 bases from V and 1 from J, leaving 9 bases between them. Patients chosen for sequencing had CD8+CD57+ cells that had expanded, as shown by flow cytometry. Profiles of TCR beta VDJ and CDR3 were generated from a genomic DNA template. TCRdb used MiXCR to reprocess the reads, holding one entry per CDR3 protein. The profile shows about 200,000 distinct CDR3 sequences, about 60% of them singletons. These data come from a study of CD8+CD57+ T cells in acquired aplastic anemia.

The source is a human donor with aplastic anemia. This chain uses TRBV20-1 with TRBJ2-3, with D maybe TRBD1 (5 bases). Sequenced sample: sorted CD4+, CD8+, or CD8+CD57+ T cells (not recorded which) from PBMCs. CDR3 in amino acids: CSATVGGTDTQYF. Here the CDR3 DNA reads TGCAGTGCTACAGTAGGGGGCACAGATACGCAGTATTTT.